This TCR beta chain was found in a study of shared clonotypes between healthy human individuals. Study conclusions and caveats: Incomplete sequencing of sorted subsets was indicated by rarefaction despite large depth. Sharing across four donors was highest in naive CD4 (about 5%) and lowest in memory CD8 (approximately 0.4%).

In regard to this clone: The target antigen is unknown.

The assay used deep level. Under the authors' procedure: For the immunoSEQ data, sequences were junction-only without quality scores, so filtering differed. The method was immunoSEQ multiplex PCR; TCRdb's version includes in-frame clones alone and lacks a portion of them. V and J calls and clone size are given by that table; D and trimming were obtained from the DNA. The table has some 1 million clones, about three quarters seen once; the top ten hold approximately 1.3%. The sample comprised memory CD4+ T cells sorted from blood. Specified subset: CD45RA-negative fraction. The receptor was isolated from a man aged 18 to 30 in good health.

CDR3 sequence reads: CASSEGTASYEQYF. CDR3 coding DNA: TGCGCCAGCAGTGAAGGGACAGCTTCCTACGAGCAGTACTTC. This chain uses TRBV10-1 with TRBJ2-7; 7 bases align to TRBD1. The CDR3 is 14 amino acids. The germline V gene has CDR1 WNHNN and CDR2 SYGVQD (reference sequence). With 3 bases clipped from V and 1 base from J, the junction kept 3 bases outside the gene matches.